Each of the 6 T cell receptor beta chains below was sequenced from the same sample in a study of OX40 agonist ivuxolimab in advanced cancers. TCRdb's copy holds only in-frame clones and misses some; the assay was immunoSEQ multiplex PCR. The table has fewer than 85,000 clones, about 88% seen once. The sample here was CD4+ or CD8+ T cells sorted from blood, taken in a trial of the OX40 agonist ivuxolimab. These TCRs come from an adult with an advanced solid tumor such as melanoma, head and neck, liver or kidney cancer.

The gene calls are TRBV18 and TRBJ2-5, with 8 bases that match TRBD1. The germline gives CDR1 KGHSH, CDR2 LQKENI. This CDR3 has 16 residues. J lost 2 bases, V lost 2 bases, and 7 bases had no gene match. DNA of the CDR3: TGTGCCAGCTCACCAATAGGACAGGGTCTTCAAGAGACCCAGTACTTC. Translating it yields CASSPIGQGLQETQYF.

The CDR3 spells CASSKGARLNTEAFF. In nucleotides, the CDR3 is TGTGCCAGCAGCAAAGGGGCCAGGTTGAACACTGAAGCTTTCTTT. The rearrangement joins TRBV21-1 to TRBJ1-1; the table assigns TRBD1, which was not confirmed against the DNA. TRBV21-1 is flagged as a pseudogene. CDR3 length: 15 amino acids.

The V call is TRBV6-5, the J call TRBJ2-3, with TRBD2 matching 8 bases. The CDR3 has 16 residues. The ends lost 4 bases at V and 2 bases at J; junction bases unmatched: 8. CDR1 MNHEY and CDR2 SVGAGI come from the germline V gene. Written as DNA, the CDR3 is TGTGCCAGCAGTTCAGTAGCGGGGAAGGACACAGATACGCAGTATTTT. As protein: CASSSVAGKDTDTQYF.

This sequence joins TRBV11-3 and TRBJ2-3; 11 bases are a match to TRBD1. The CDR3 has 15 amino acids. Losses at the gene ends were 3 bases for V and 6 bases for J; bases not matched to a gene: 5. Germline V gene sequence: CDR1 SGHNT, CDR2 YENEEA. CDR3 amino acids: CASSFGTGGTDTQYF. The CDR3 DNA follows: TGTGCCAGCAGCTTTGGGACAGGGGGAACGGATACGCAGTATTTT.

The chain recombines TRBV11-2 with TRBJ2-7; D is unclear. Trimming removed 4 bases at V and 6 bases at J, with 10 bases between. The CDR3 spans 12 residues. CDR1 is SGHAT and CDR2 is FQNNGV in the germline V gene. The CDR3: CASSSPGREQYF. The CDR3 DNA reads TGTGCCAGCAGCTCCCCCGGGCGCGAGCAGTACTTC. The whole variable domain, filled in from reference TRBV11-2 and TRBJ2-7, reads EAGVAQSPRYKIIEKRQSVAFWCNPISGHATLYWYQQILGQGPKLLIQFQNNGVVDDSQLPKDRFSAERLKGVDSTLKIQPAKLEDSAVYLCASSSPGREQYFGPGTRLTVT.

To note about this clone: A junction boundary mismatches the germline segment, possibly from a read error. DNA for the CDR3: TGTGCCAGCAGCTTGGTAGGGGATCTAGTCAAGCAGTACTTC. This gives the protein CASSLVGDLVKQYF. The V and J genes are TRBV5-1 and TRBJ2-7; tentatively, D is TRBD1 (5 bases). The CDR3 is 14 amino acids. Germline V lookup: CDR1 SGHRS, CDR2 YFSETQ.